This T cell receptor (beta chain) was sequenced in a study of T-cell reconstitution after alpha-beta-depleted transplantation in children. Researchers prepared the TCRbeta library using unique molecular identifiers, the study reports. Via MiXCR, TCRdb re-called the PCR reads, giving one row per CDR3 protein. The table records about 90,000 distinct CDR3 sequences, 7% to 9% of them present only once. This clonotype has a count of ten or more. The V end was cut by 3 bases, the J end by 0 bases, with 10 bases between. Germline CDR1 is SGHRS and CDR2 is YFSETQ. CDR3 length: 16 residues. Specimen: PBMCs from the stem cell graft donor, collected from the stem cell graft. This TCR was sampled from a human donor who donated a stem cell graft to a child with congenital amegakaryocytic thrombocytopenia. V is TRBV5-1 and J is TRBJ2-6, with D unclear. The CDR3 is CASSSRLNSGANVLTF. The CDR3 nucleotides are TGCGCCAGCAGCTCCCGACTGAACTCTGGGGCCAACGTCCTGACTTTC.